This TCR beta chain was found in a study of T cell changes during pregnancy in multiple sclerosis. The CDR3 is 14 amino acids. Deletions cut 4 bases from V and 2 bases from J, with 12 bases between. Germline loops: CDR1 SGHRS, CDR2 YFSETQ. Data came from immunoSEQ multiplex PCR; TCRdb stores just in-frame clones and leaves some out. This sample has 65,000 to 75,000 clones, with around 91% found just once. The chain links TRBV5-1 to TRBJ1-2; D not resolved. Sequences were derived from peripheral blood, sampled in the third trimester of pregnancy. The clonotype was recovered from a female donor in good health, enrolled as a control in a pregnancy study. CDR3: CASSPRSSNYGYTF. CDR3 coding DNA: TGCGCCAGCAGCCCCCGTAGCTCCAACTATGGCTACACCTTC.